This entry is about one TCR beta chain. No antigen is known for it. Donors sampled were nominally healthy, though unrecorded immune exposures were likely. Germline V gene data show CDR1 as SEHNR and CDR2 as FQNEAQ (reference sequence). The CDR3 covers 11 residues. V shed 3 bases and J shed 9 bases, with 6 bases lying between them. This sample is drawn from a study of cytomegalovirus exposure and HLA in healthy donors. Regarding the study as a whole: Many donors shared some public TCRs, even though most TCR sequences were rare. Specificity for CMV antigens was confirmed in vitro for a few of the CMV-associated chains.

This PCR relied on a set of 60 Vbeta primers and 13 Jbeta primers. TCRdb keeps only in-frame clones here, not all; method: immunoSEQ multiplex PCR. In all, the sample yields about 150,000 clones. This chain links TRBV7-9 with TRBJ2-1; D unclear. This sequence was found in a man between 25 and 39 years old in good health and CMV-seronegative. Source material: PBMCs. The CDR3 DNA follows: TGTGCCAGCAGCTTTATGGCTGAGCAGTTCTTC. Translated, it gives CASSFMAEQFF.